This T cell receptor beta chain was documented in a study of T cell responses to AZD1222 COVID-19 vaccine. Whole-study results and caveats: Per reports, nearly half of all spike-specific TCRs target regions that are unmutated in variants. No day 14 peak samples; only post-peak repertoires were characterized.

Clones were read by immunoSEQ multiplex PCR, and TCRdb kept only the in-frame ones, dropping some. The table has some 170,000 clones, just over 90% seen once. Notes on this clone: Its antigen is still unknown.

Trimming at V came to 0 bases and at J to 9 bases, leaving 11 bases not matched to a gene. Germline CDR1 reads SGHTS; CDR2 reads YDEGEE. The CDR3 is 18 residues long. This clonotype was obtained from an adult in good health. Specimen: peripheral blood, collected on day 0 of AZD1222 vaccination. The chain employs TRBV5-8 and TRBJ2-6, with 11 bases matching TRBD1. CDR3 region: CASSLGRTGGYTYNVLTF. For the CDR3, the DNA is TGTGCCAGCAGCTTGGGAAGGACAGGGGGCTACACATACAACGTCCTGACTTTC.